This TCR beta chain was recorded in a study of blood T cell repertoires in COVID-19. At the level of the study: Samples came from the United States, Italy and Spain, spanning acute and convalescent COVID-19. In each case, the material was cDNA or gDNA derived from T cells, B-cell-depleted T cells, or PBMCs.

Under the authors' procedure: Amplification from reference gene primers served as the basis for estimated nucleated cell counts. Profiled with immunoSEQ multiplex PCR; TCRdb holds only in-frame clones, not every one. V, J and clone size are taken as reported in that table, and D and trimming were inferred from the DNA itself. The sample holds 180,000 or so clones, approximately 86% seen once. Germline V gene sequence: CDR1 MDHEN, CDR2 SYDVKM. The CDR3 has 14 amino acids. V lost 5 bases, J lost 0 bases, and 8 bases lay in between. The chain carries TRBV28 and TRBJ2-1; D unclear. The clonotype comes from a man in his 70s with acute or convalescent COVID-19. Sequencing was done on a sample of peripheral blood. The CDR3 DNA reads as TGTGCCAGCAGTCCCCTGAGCTCCTACAATGAGCAGTTCTTC. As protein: CASSPLSSYNEQFF.